This record concerns one TCR beta chain sequence. The antigen remains unidentified. Sequencing was performed with immunoSEQ multiplex PCR; in TCRdb, only in-frame clones are kept and a portion is missing. The repertoire holds tens of thousands of clones, with 81% as singletons. The time point: cycle 4 day 1 (C4D1), after five to seven weeks of nivolumab. All patients relapsed after autologous stem cell transplantation, and brentuximab vedotin exposure varied. The entry originates in a study of PD-1 blockade in classical Hodgkin lymphoma. Study observations and caveats: By cycle point C4D1, TCR diversity had risen significantly in CD4+ cells (but not CD8+ cells). Those patients who began receiving nivolumab less than 1 year after ASCT had lower diversity, and they were excluded. When set against healthy donors, newly diagnosed patients were reported to show lower baseline TCR diversity.

The receptor comes from a human donor with classical Hodgkin lymphoma. The sample consisted of peripheral blood mononuclear cells (PBMCs), taken before the fourth cycle of nivolumab.

The DNA for the CDR3 is TGTGCCAGCAGCTTAGGCACGAGGGGGACTGAAGCTTTCTTT. Residues: CASSLGTRGTEAFF. This sequence joins TRBV13 and TRBJ1-1; possibly TRBD1 for D (6 bases). This CDR3 spans 14 amino acids. Deletions cut 0 bases from V and 5 bases from J, with 10 bases between. Germline V gene sequence: CDR1 PRHDT, CDR2 FYEKMQ (reference sequence).